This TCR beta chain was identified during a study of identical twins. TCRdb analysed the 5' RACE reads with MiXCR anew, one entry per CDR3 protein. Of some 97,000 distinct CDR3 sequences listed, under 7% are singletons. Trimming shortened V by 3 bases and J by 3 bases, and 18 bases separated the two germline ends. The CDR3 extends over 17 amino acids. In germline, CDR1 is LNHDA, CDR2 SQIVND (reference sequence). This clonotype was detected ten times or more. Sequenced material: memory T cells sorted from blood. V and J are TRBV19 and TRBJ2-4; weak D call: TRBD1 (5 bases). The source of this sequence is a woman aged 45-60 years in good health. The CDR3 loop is CASSIARRQGLKNIQYF. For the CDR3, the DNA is TGTGCCAGTAGTATTGCGAGGCGGCAGGGTCTCAAAAACATTCAGTACTTC.